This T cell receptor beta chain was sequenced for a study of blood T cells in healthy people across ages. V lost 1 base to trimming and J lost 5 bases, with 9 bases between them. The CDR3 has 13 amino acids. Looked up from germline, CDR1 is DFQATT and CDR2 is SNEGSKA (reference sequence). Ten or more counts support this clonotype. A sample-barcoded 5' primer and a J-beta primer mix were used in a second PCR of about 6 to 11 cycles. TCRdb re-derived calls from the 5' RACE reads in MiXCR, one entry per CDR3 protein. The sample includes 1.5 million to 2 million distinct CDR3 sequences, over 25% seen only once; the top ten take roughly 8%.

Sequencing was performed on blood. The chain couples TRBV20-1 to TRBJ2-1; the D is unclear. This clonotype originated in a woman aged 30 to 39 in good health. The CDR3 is CSARVPDNNEQFF. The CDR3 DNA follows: TGCAGTGCTAGAGTTCCAGACAACAATGAGCAGTTCTTC.